These 11 T cell receptor beta chains originate from one sample sequenced in a study of shared clonotypes between healthy human individuals. The table came from immunoSEQ multiplex PCR; TCRdb's copy has only in-frame clones and leaves some out. Here the sample spans millions of clones, 85% to 95% being singletons. Naive-designated CD8 cells lacked CD45RO, were positively enriched for CCR7, and omitted terminally differentiated effector memory CD45RA+ cells. The sample was naive CD8+ T cells sorted from blood. Receptor source: a man aged 18 to 29 in good health.

V usage is TRBV7-2 and J usage is TRBJ2-7; D assignment may be TRBD1 or TRBD2 (5 bases each). This CDR3 comprises 13 residues. V lost 3 bases, J lost 6 bases, and 12 bases lay in between. Germline CDR1 is SGHTA and CDR2 is FQGNSA. The CDR3 DNA reads as TGTGCCAGCAGCTTGGTTTCGGGGCCCGAGCAGTACTTC. Amino acids: CASSLVSGPEQYF.

The V gene is TRBV27, the J gene TRBJ1-2; D is undetermined. Looked up from germline, CDR1 is MNHEY and CDR2 is SMNVEV (reference sequence). CDR3 length equals 9 residues. The V end was cut by 6 bases, the J end by 8 bases, with 4 bases between. CDR3 residues: CASRLGYTF. The CDR3 DNA follows: TGTGCCAGCAGACTAGGCTACACCTTC.

The chain combines TRBV7-2 with TRBJ2-1; D ambiguous. V lost 2 bases and J lost 6, with 5 bases in between. The germline CDR1 and CDR2 sequences are SGHTA and FQGNSA. This CDR3 contains 12 residues. CDR3 DNA: TGTGCCAGCAGCTTACGGCCCAATGAGCAGTTCTTC. Translating gives CASSLRPNEQFF.

The chain links TRBV19 to TRBJ2-2, with no clear D. The V end lost 5 bases, the J end lost 7 bases, and 11 bases lay between the germline ends. The V gene's germline CDR1 is LNHDA and CDR2 SQIVND (reference sequence). The CDR3 runs 13 residues. CDR3 amino acids: CASSSQRGGELFF. CDR3 nucleotide sequence: TGTGCCAGTAGTTCTCAGCGTGGCGGGGAGCTGTTTTTT.

V gene TRBV5-1 combines with J gene TRBJ2-3; D gene ambiguous. The V end lost 5 bases, the J end lost 3 bases, and 7 bases lay between the germline ends. The CDR3 has 12 amino acids. Germline V CDR1 and CDR2: SGHRS, YFSETQ. The CDR3 region is CASRPETDTQYF. In DNA, the CDR3 is TGCGCCAGCAGACCTGAGACAGATACGCAGTATTTT.

This clone was seen only a few times. Other DNA variants within this sample encode the same CDR3. V and J are TRBV27 and TRBJ2-7; D gene unclear. Germline V lookup: CDR1 MNHEY, CDR2 SMNVEV (reference sequence). V was cut by 3 bases and J by 0 bases, with 6 bases left in between. This CDR3 spans 13 amino acids. The DNA of the CDR3 is TGTGCCAGCAGTTTTACAGACTCCTACGAGCAGTACTTC. Its translation is CASSFTDSYEQYF.

The chain carries TRBV6-6 and TRBJ2-2; D is unresolved. The CDR3 totals 10 residues. Germline-derived CDR1 and CDR2 are MNHNY and SVGAGI (reference sequence). V lost 8 bases and J lost 6, with 4 bases in between. The CDR3 sequence is CASRAGELFF. DNA of the CDR3: TGTGCCAGCCGCGCCGGGGAGCTGTTTTTT.

The chain recombines TRBV9 with TRBJ2-5; D possibly corresponds to TRBD2 (6 bases). Germline V lookup: CDR1 SGDLS, CDR2 YYNGEE. V shed 3 bases and J shed 3 bases, with 9 bases lying between them. This CDR3 region has 13 residues. The CDR3 region is CASSDIAEETQYF. Here the CDR3 DNA reads TGTGCCAGCAGCGACATAGCGGAAGAGACCCAGTACTTC.

A remark on this clone: Distinct nucleotide sequences in the sample also encode this CDR3. The chain employs TRBV5-5 and TRBJ1-2; no firm D call. This CDR3 is 12 amino acids long. Trimming stripped 4 bases from V and 3 bases from J, with 7 bases between. CDR1 is SGHKS and CDR2 is YYEKEE in the germline V gene (reference sequence). CDR3 nucleotides: TGTGCCAGCAGCCTCGGCGACTATGGCTACACCTTC. Translation gives CASSLGDYGYTF.

The chain uses TRBV7-2 and TRBJ1-1; D remains ambiguous. The V end was cut by 3 bases, the J end by 2 bases, with 7 bases between. The CDR3 contains 13 residues. From germline, CDR1 is SGHTA and CDR2 FQGNSA. CDR3: CASSFNGNTEAFF. The DNA of the CDR3 is TGTGCCAGCAGCTTTAATGGTAACACTGAAGCTTTCTTT.

V is TRBV6-6 and J is TRBJ1-6, with 9 bases lining up with TRBD1. Per the germline V gene, CDR1 is MNHNY and CDR2 is SVGAGI (reference sequence). This CDR3 has 14 residues. With 5 bases clipped from V and 11 bases from J, the junction kept 7 bases outside the gene matches. The CDR3: CASSPGQGLTPLHF. The CDR3 DNA reads TGTGCCAGCAGTCCCGGACAGGGGTTAACACCCCTCCACTTT.